The present T cell receptor beta chain was sequenced within a study of blood T cell repertoires in COVID-19. Study background: T cells, B-cell-depleted T cells, or PBMCs provided the cDNA or gDNA that served as material.

V lost 5 bases and J lost 8, with 19 bases in between. CDR1 is GTSNPN and CDR2 is SVGIG in the germline V gene (reference sequence). The CDR3 loop spans 15 amino acids. Only in-frame clones appear in the TCRdb table, and some are missing; sequencing was by immunoSEQ multiplex PCR. Altogether 39,000 or so clones are present, roughly four fifths being singletons, with the ten largest covering 39%. The clonotype originates from a man aged 35-49 years with active or convalescent COVID-19. The chain joins TRBV30 to TRBJ1-6; D gene ambiguous. The sequencing input was peripheral blood. The CDR3 DNA is TGTGCCTGGGGTAGACCGAGGCCATTTTATTCACCCCTCCACTTT. Its protein product is CAWGRPRPFYSPLHF.